Below are 28 T cell receptor beta chains sequenced from a single sample in a study of cytomegalovirus exposure and HLA in healthy donors. PCR was performed using 60 Vbeta and 13 Jbeta primers. Sequenced by immunoSEQ multiplex PCR; TCRdb stores in-frame clones only, minus some. The sample yields about 130,000 clones, 83% seen once. Specimen: PBMCs. The receptor set was obtained from a woman aged 40 to 50 in good health and CMV-seropositive.

V is TRBV19 and J is TRBJ1-1; 8 bases agree with TRBD1. CDR1 and CDR2 from the germline V gene are LNHDA and SQIVND (reference sequence). This CDR3 spans 16 amino acids. With 7 bases clipped from V and 2 bases from J, the junction kept 12 bases outside the gene matches. The CDR3, as DNA: TGTGCCAGTACCACTCGCCGACAGGGGCTTAACACTGAAGCTTTCTTT. This translates into CASTTRRQGLNTEAFF. Complete variable domain (other parts from reference TRBV19 and TRBJ1-1): DGGITQSPKYLFRKEGQNVTLSCEQNLNHDAMYWYRQDPGQGLRLIYYSQIVNDFQKGDIAEGYSVSREKKESFPLTVTSAQKNPTAFYLCASTTRRQGLNTEAFFGQGTRLTVV.

The chain carries TRBV23-1 and TRBJ2-5; D is uncertain. The DNA end lines up better with TRBJ2-7; the J call may be wrong. TRBV23-1 is annotated as an ORF whose role is uncertain. The CDR3 is 10 residues long. CDR3 nucleotides: TGCGCCAGCAGGGTTTACGAGCAGTACTTC. Protein: CASRVYEQYF.

In its sample, this clone was seen once. This chain connects TRBV7-6 to TRBJ2-2; a possible D gene is TRBD2 (6 bases). Per germline, CDR1 SGHVS and CDR2 FNYEAQ. The CDR3 loop spans 12 amino acids. Trimming stripped 8 bases from V and 4 bases from J, with 8 bases between. Written as DNA, the CDR3 is TGTGCCAGCCAGCGGGCCACCGGGGAGCTGTTTTTT. It encodes CASQRATGELFF.

This clone was picked up one time. The V call is TRBV30, the J call TRBJ2-1; tentative D call: TRBD2 (6 bases). V was cut by 4 bases and J by 9 bases, with 16 bases left in between. Germline assignment: CDR1 GTSNPN and CDR2 SVGIG (reference sequence). This CDR3 contains 13 residues. CDR3: CAWITGAAAEQFF. CDR3 bases: TGTGCCTGGATTACGGGAGCCGCCGCTGAGCAGTTCTTC.

The chain has TRBV4-2 and TRBJ2-5; D not resolved. With the DNA end fitting TRBJ2-7 better, the J assignment may be wrong. The CDR3 spans 16 residues. CDR1 is LGHNA, CDR2 YNFKEQ, per germline. DNA for the CDR3: TGTGCCAGCAGCCAAGATCTGGCGGATGTCTCCTACGAGCAGTACTTC. The encoded protein is CASSQDLADVSYEQYF.

The rearrangement uses TRBV7-2 and TRBJ1-2, with D perhaps matching TRBD1 (5 bases). The CDR3 has 16 residues. The V gene lost 1 base and the J gene lost 4 bases, with 16 bases spanning the gap. Per germline, CDR1 SGHTA and CDR2 FQGNSA. The DNA of the CDR3 is TGTGCCAGCAGCTTAGGGGGGTCAGGGAGGGCCTATGGCTACACCTTC. It yields the protein CASSLGGSGRAYGYTF.

This clone appeared once. The V gene is TRBV30, the J gene TRBJ2-7; D is perhaps TRBD1 (6 bases). Trimming took 1 base from V and 7 from J, leaving 17 bases between them. CDR3 length: 14 residues. The germline V gene has CDR1 GTSNPN and CDR2 SVGIG (reference sequence). CDR3 amino acids: CAWSEGTPKWEQYF. CDR3 in DNA: TGTGCCTGGAGTGAAGGGACACCAAAGTGGGAGCAGTACTTC.

V gene TRBV7-9 combines with J gene TRBJ2-7; the match to TRBD1 covers 8 bases. Trimming removed 7 bases from V and 4 bases from J; junction bases left unmatched: 12. From germline, CDR1 is SEHNR and CDR2 FQNEAQ (reference sequence). The CDR3 is 15 residues long. The CDR3: CASTPRAGGAYEQYF. The DNA of the CDR3 is TGTGCCAGCACCCCCCGGGCAGGGGGCGCGTACGAGCAGTACTTC.

The J gene is TRBJ2-2, the V gene TRBV10-1; 8 positions match TRBD2. Germline-derived CDR1 and CDR2 are WNHNN and SYGVQD (reference sequence). The V and J ends lost 4 bases and 5 bases, in that order; junction bases with no gene match: 3. The CDR3 runs to 14 residues. For the CDR3, the DNA is TGCGCCAGCAGTGCTAGCGGGTTTACCGGGGAGCTGTTTTTT. Protein: CASSASGFTGELFF.

The J gene is TRBJ2-1, the V gene TRBV5-1; D is undetermined. The CDR3 has 11 residues. Trimming removed 3 bases from V and 4 bases from J, with 2 bases in between. Per the germline V gene, CDR1 is SGHRS and CDR2 is YFSETQ. The CDR3 protein is CASSSYNEQFF. CDR3 DNA sequence: TGCGCCAGCAGCTCGTACAATGAGCAGTTCTTC.

The chain carries TRBV4-1 and TRBJ2-7, with 9 bases identical to TRBD2. V dropped 5 bases and J dropped 3; count of bases not matched to a gene: 8. This CDR3 spans 15 amino acids. Germline V gene lookup returns CDR1 MGHRA and CDR2 YSYEKL. The CDR3 loop is CASSLISGRIYEQYF. Written as DNA, the CDR3 is TGCGCCAGCAGCTTGATTAGCGGGAGAATCTACGAGCAGTACTTC.

V is TRBV4-2 and J is TRBJ2-2, with 7 bases aligning to TRBD2. The V gene's germline CDR1 is LGHNA and CDR2 YNFKEQ. The CDR3 runs 16 residues. The J segment lost 7 bases and the V segment lost 0 bases, leaving 8 bases of the junction unmatched. The CDR3 sequence is CASSQDRGRASGELFF. In DNA form, the CDR3 reads TGTGCCAGCAGCCAAGATCGTGGGAGGGCCAGCGGGGAGCTGTTTTTT.

This chain joins TRBV5-5 and TRBJ2-1, with 11 bases identical to TRBD2. Losses at the gene ends were 3 bases for V and 3 bases for J; bases not matched to a gene: 2. The CDR3 loop spans 15 amino acids. From germline, CDR1 is SGHKS and CDR2 YYEKEE (reference sequence). The CDR3 DNA reads as TGTGCCAGCAGCTCCGGGACTAGCGGCTACAATGAGCAGTTCTTC. Its protein product is CASSSGTSGYNEQFF.

The J gene is TRBJ2-2, the V gene TRBV5-4; D is ambiguous. Germline V gene sequence: CDR1 SGHNT, CDR2 YYREEE (reference sequence). Deletions cut 4 bases from V and 2 bases from J, with 3 bases between. The CDR3 sequence is 12 residues long. The CDR3 sequence: CASSPNTGELFF. CDR3 coding DNA: TGTGCCAGCAGCCCTAACACCGGGGAGCTGTTTTTT.

The chain has TRBV29-1 and TRBJ1-2, with 10 bases fitting TRBD1. Germline assignment: CDR1 SQVTM and CDR2 ANQGSEA. Unmatched junction bases numbered 4, after V lost 5 bases and J lost 4 bases. There are 13 residues in the CDR3. For the CDR3, the DNA is TGCAGCGTTCCGGGACAGGGGACCTATGGCTACACCTTC. Amino acid sequence: CSVPGQGTYGYTF.

This chain joins TRBV6-1 and TRBJ1-2, with TRBD1 as a possible D gene (5 bases). Germline assignment: CDR1 MNHNS and CDR2 SASEGT. CDR3 length: 14 amino acids. The V end lost 1 base, the J end lost 5 bases, and 11 bases lay between the germline ends. CDR3 in DNA: TGTGCCAGCAGTGAAGTGTCGCAGGGTTATGGCTACACCTTC. Its protein product is CASSEVSQGYGYTF.

The rearrangement uses TRBV10-3 and TRBJ2-2; no firm D call. Germline lookup yields CDR1 ENHRY and CDR2 SYGVKD. This CDR3 spans 19 amino acids. The germline V and J ends were trimmed by 4 bases and 7 bases, with 28 bases remaining between them. This chain's CDR3 is CAISGSRSRVAKKVGELFF. CDR3 in DNA: TGTGCCATCAGTGGGTCGCGTTCTCGGGTCGCGAAGAAGGTCGGGGAGCTGTTTTTT.

This chain joins TRBV2 and TRBJ2-7, with 8 bases lining up with TRBD2. Germline CDR1 is SNHLY and CDR2 is FYNNEI. The CDR3 length is 16 residues. V was pared by 0 bases and J by 3 bases, with 7 bases of the junction left unmatched. CDR3 residues: CASSEAGGGRGYEQYF. The CDR3 DNA follows: TGTGCCAGCAGTGAAGCTGGCGGGGGGAGGGGCTACGAGCAGTACTTC.

This rearrangement joins TRBV5-1 to TRBJ2-7; 10 nucleotides agree with TRBD2. With 0 bases clipped from V and 7 bases from J, the junction kept 10 bases outside the gene matches. The CDR3 is made up of 16 amino acids. Germline assignment: CDR1 SGHRS and CDR2 YFSETQ. CDR3 sequence reads: CASSLGGSLAGVEQYF. DNA of the CDR3: TGCGCCAGCAGCTTGGGTGGGTCTCTAGCGGGAGTTGAGCAGTACTTC.

This CDR3 is CASSVSGVIADTQYF. Here the CDR3 DNA reads TGTGCCAGCAGCGTGTCAGGGGTCATCGCAGATACGCAGTATTTT. V usage is TRBV9 and J usage is TRBJ2-3; the D gene is possibly TRBD1 (6 bases). The CDR3 has 15 amino acids. Trimming removed 2 bases from V and 4 bases from J, with 14 bases in between. Germline lookup yields CDR1 SGDLS and CDR2 YYNGEE.

The table lists this clone with a count of one. This chain links TRBV15 with TRBJ2-5, with TRBD2 as a possible D gene (5 bases). Trimming shortened V by 1 base and J by 4 bases, and 7 bases separated the two germline ends. Germline V gene lookup returns CDR1 LNHNV and CDR2 YYDKDF (reference sequence). The CDR3 is made up of 13 amino acids. CDR3 DNA: TGTGCCACCAGCAGAGGAGGGTTAGAGACCCAGTACTTC. Its translation is CATSRGGLETQYF.

The chain links TRBV30 to TRBJ1-1; 7 positions agree with TRBD1. The CDR3 spans 12 residues. The trim removed 5 bases at V and 11 bases at J, leaving 11 bases unmatched. CDR1 and CDR2 from the germline V gene are GTSNPN and SVGIG (reference sequence). Written as DNA, the CDR3 is TGTGCCTGGTACGTGGGGGCACAGGGGGCTTTCTTT. Amino acid sequence: CAWYVGAQGAFF.

The V call is TRBV7-2, the J call TRBJ2-3, with 7 positions matching TRBD2. This CDR3 has 15 amino acids. Losses at the gene ends were 2 bases for V and 2 bases for J; bases not matched to a gene: 4. Per the germline V gene, CDR1 is SGHTA and CDR2 is FQGNSA. The chain's CDR3 is CASSLLTSPTDTQYF. As DNA, the CDR3 is TGTGCCAGCAGCTTATTGACTAGCCCCACAGATACGCAGTATTTT. The full variable domain, in which reference TRBV7-2 and TRBJ2-3 provide the parts outside the CDR3, is GAGVSQSPSNKVTEKGKDVELRCDPISGHTALYWYRQSLGQGLEFLIYFQGNSAPDKSGLPSDRFSAERTGGSVSTLTIQRTQQEDSAVYLCASSLLTSPTDTQYFGPGTRLTVL.

The V and J genes are TRBV11-3 and TRBJ2-3; TRBD2 matches at 10 bases. CDR1 and CDR2 (germline): SGHNT, YENEEA. Trimming cost V 5 bases and J 5 bases; bases outside gene matches: 7. This CDR3 contains 15 residues. The CDR3 DNA reads TGTGCCAGCAGCCCCCTCAGCGGGAGGGTAGATACGCAGTATTTT. As protein: CASSPLSGRVDTQYF.

The chain combines TRBV11-1 with TRBJ2-3, with 11 nucleotides matching TRBD2. CDR3 length: 15 residues. Trimming removed 5 bases from V and 4 bases from J; junction bases left unmatched: 5. Germline lookup yields CDR1 SGHAT and CDR2 FQDESV (reference sequence). CDR3 protein: CASSSTSGSADTQYF. The CDR3 nucleotides are TGTGCCAGCAGCAGCACTAGCGGGAGTGCAGATACGCAGTATTTT.

The chain joins TRBV7-2 to TRBJ1-5; a weak D match, TRBD1 (5 bases). Per germline, CDR1 SGHTA and CDR2 FQGNSA. The CDR3 has 15 residues. V was shortened by 1 base and J by 4 bases, with 11 bases between the two germline ends. The CDR3 DNA follows: TGTGCCAGCAGCTTAGAGGTGGGACTGAATCAGCCCCAGCATTTT. Protein: CASSLEVGLNQPQHF.

The chain combines TRBV2 with TRBJ2-1; 8 bases are a match to TRBD1. Trimming removed 4 bases from V and 7 bases from J; junction bases left unmatched: 6. The germline gives CDR1 SNHLY, CDR2 FYNNEI. There are 14 residues in the CDR3. Written as DNA, the CDR3 is TGTGCCAGCAGTGGTCCCAGGGGGCGGAATGAGCAGTTCTTC. Protein sequence: CASSGPRGRNEQFF.

This chain links TRBV29-1 with TRBJ1-1, with TRBD1 as a possible D gene (6 bases). V dropped 7 bases and J dropped 4 bases, with 16 bases sitting between them. Per germline, CDR1 SQVTM and CDR2 ANQGSEA. The CDR3 loop spans 13 amino acids. CDR3 sequence (DNA): TGCAGCGGGGCTACAGGGTCGGCCACTGAAGCTTTCTTT. This gives the protein CSGATGSATEAFF.